This T cell receptor (beta chain) emerged from a study of shared clonotypes between healthy human individuals. In the study overall: CD4 naive and CD4 memory each took three plates per donor, while CD8 naive took two and CD8 memory one. Study-level findings and limits: Estimated richness values were generally larger in naive subsets than in memory subsets. When naive CD4 clonotypes were compared across a handful of donors, about 4.8% were shared.

Method: immunoSEQ multiplex PCR; TCRdb's copy keeps in-frame clones and lacks some. The data contain 2.3 million or so clones, approximately 93% of them singletons. CDR1 is SGHRS, CDR2 YFSETQ, per germline. The V segment lost 4 bases and the J segment 1 base; nucleotides outside the gene matches: 0. The CDR3 runs 15 residues. A word on this clone: Its cognate antigen is unknown.

Sequencing was done on a sample of naive CD4+ T cells from PBMCs. Subset: CD45RA+ positively selected. J is TRBJ2-3 and V is TRBV5-1; 13 bases are a match to TRBD2. The sequence was obtained from a man between 18 and 35 years old in good health. Some clones in this sample may be carry-over from other donors' samples. The CDR3 sequence is CASSGLAGGTDTQYF. The CDR3 region has the DNA TGCGCCAGCAGCGGACTAGCGGGGGGCACAGATACGCAGTATTTT. Full variable domain (remainder filled in from reference TRBV5-1 and TRBJ2-3): KAGVTQTPRYLIKTRGQQVTLSCSPISGHRSVSWYQQTPGQGLQFLFEYFSETQRNKGNFPGRFSGRQFSNSRSEMNVSTLELGDSALYLCASSGLAGGTDTQYFGPGTRLTVL.